This TCR beta chain derives from a study of CD4 T cells in relation to SARS-CoV-2 and coronaviruses. The unexposed donors gave CD4+ T cells in 2011-2018, prior to COVID-19. After roughly ten days of culture, CD4+ T cells were isolated. Cells permitting, SARS-CoV-2 S/N and four cold-coronavirus spikes were tested on unexposed-donor CD4+ T cells. Germline V gene data show CDR1 as MNHEY and CDR2 as SVGAGI. The CDR3 is 13 residues long. J gave up 2 bases and V 11 bases, and 5 bases lay outside the gene matches. The assay was immunoSEQ multiplex PCR, and TCRdb's table has in-frame clones only and misses some. The repertoire includes about 24,000 clones, 65% to 80% of them detected once, and around 12% sits in the top ten. Remarks on this clone: The antigen remains unidentified.

The sequenced sample consisted of CD4+ T cells from PBMCs, cultured in vitro. The chain joins TRBV6-5 to TRBJ2-3; 9 nucleotides match TRBD2. The TCR was taken from a human donor in good health. CDR3 residues: CAAGGRNTDTQYF. The CDR3 DNA is TGTGCCGCGGGAGGGCGGAACACAGATACGCAGTATTTT.